What follows are 10 T cell receptor beta chains derived from one specimen sequenced in a study of radiotherapy plus CTLA-4 blockade in lung cancer. Using immunoSEQ multiplex PCR, the repertoire was profiled, and TCRdb retains in-frame clones only, with some absent. Of about 28,000 clones detected, around 80% appear once; the ten largest clones hold over 15%. The sequenced sample was peripheral blood, obtained from a patient treated with radiotherapy plus ipilimumab. These receptors all stem from a human donor with non-small cell lung cancer that progressed on radiotherapy plus ipilimumab.

Points on this clone: Within the sample, other DNA sequences also encode this same CDR3. The chain has TRBV27 and TRBJ1-1; possible D gene TRBD1, 6 bases. CDR1 is MNHEY and CDR2 is SMNVEV in the germline V gene (reference sequence). V lost 3 bases, J lost 1 base, and 6 bases lay in between. The CDR3 runs 13 residues. The CDR3 sequence is CASSLGQNTEAFF. DNA for the CDR3: TGTGCCAGCAGTTTGGGACAGAACACTGAAGCTTTCTTT.

A few counts support this clone. This rearrangement joins TRBV23-1 to TRBJ1-1, with a weak D call TRBD1 (5 bases). TRBV23-1 is sorted into the ORF group, with uncertain function. The CDR3 contains 16 residues. The V gene lost 0 bases and the J gene lost 1 base, with 12 bases spanning the gap. The CDR3 here is CASSQSIRGGNTEAFF. The CDR3 DNA is TGCGCCAGCAGTCAATCGATTAGGGGAGGGAACACTGAAGCTTTCTTT.

This clone was counted a few times. V is TRBV4-1 and J is TRBJ1-2; D remains unclear. Trimming cost V 0 bases and J 4 bases, with 12 bases left between them. The V gene's germline CDR1 is MGHRA and CDR2 YSYEKL. The CDR3 length is 15 residues. CDR3 sequence (DNA): TGCGCCAGCAGCCAAGACAGTGCAGAGCGCTATGGCTACACCTTC. Amino acids: CASSQDSAERYGYTF.

The rearrangement links TRBV6-1 to TRBJ1-2; D is unresolved. Trimming pared 5 bases from V and 7 bases from J, leaving 8 bases between. Germline V lookup: CDR1 MNHNS, CDR2 SASEGT. The CDR3 length is 11 residues. The chain's CDR3 is CASSYGSGYTF. The CDR3 DNA reads TGTGCCAGCAGTTACGGGTCTGGCTACACCTTC.

The gene calls are TRBV2 and TRBJ2-7; D possibly corresponds to TRBD1 (6 bases). The CDR3 is made up of 12 amino acids. The V gene's germline CDR1 is SNHLY and CDR2 FYNNEI. This CDR3 is CASTLQGWATWV. In DNA form, the CDR3 reads TGTGCCAGCACTCTCCAGGGGTGGGCTACTTGGGTC.

The rearrangement uses TRBV19 and TRBJ2-1; D possibly corresponds to TRBD2 (5 bases). V was clipped by 11 bases and J by 7 bases, with 12 bases between them. CDR3 size: 11 residues. Germline V gives CDR1 LNHDA, CDR2 SQIVND (reference sequence). The CDR3, as DNA: TGTGCCTTTGGAGCGGTTAATGAGCAGTTCTTC. Its translation: CAFGAVNEQFF.

The chain combines TRBV29-1 with TRBJ1-2; D uncertain. In germline, CDR1 is SQVTM, CDR2 ANQGSEA. The V end lost 4 bases, the J end lost 4 bases, and 16 bases lay between the germline ends. The CDR3 covers 14 residues. The CDR3 loop is CSVGSGGELYGYTF. The DNA of the CDR3 is TGCAGCGTTGGCTCTGGCGGGGAACTCTATGGCTACACCTTC.

Only one count was recorded for this clone. V usage is TRBV5-1 and J usage is TRBJ2-7; 12 nucleotides line up with TRBD1. Germline CDR1 SGHRS, CDR2 YFSETQ. The CDR3 is 15 residues long. V lost 1 base and J lost 7; bases outside the gene matches: 6. CDR3 region: CASSLFGTGGGEQYF. CDR3 sequence (DNA): TGCGCCAGCAGCTTGTTTGGGACAGGGGGCGGGGAGCAGTACTTC.

This clone was counted between two and nine times. This chain connects TRBV25-1 to TRBJ2-7, with D perhaps given as TRBD1 or TRBD2 (5 bases each). Germline V lookup: CDR1 MGHDK, CDR2 SYGVNS. The CDR3 contains 17 residues. The germline V and J ends were trimmed by 4 bases and 1 base, with 20 bases remaining between them. The CDR3 loop is CASSGLKPGRSSYEQYF. In DNA form, the CDR3 reads TGTGCCAGCAGTGGGCTAAAACCGGGACGGTCATCCTACGAGCAGTACTTC.

The chain joins TRBV19 to TRBJ1-1; D call uncertain. This CDR3 has 13 amino acids. Deletions cut 5 bases from V and 1 base from J, with 8 bases between. CDR1 LNHDA and CDR2 SQIVND come from the germline V gene (reference sequence). The CDR3 loop is CASSLSRNTEAFF. The DNA of the CDR3 is TGTGCCAGTAGTTTATCCAGGAACACTGAAGCTTTCTTT.